This T cell receptor beta chain was documented in a study of shared clonotypes between healthy human individuals. This clone has just one count. The protocol was immunoSEQ multiplex PCR, while the TCRdb copy is restricted to in-frame clones and leaves out a portion. The sample shows roughly 2.1 million clones, under 95% of them seen only once. Naive CD8 isolation took CD45RO-negative cells positively selected for CCR7 and excluded terminally differentiated effector memory CD45RA+ cells. The sample consisted of naive CD8+ T cells from PBMCs. The TCR comes from a man aged 18 to 29 in good health. Some clones in this sample may be carry-over from other donors' samples.

The chain's CDR3 is CASSLGFSGNTIYF. The CDR3 bases are TGTGCCAGCAGTTTGGGTTTCTCTGGAAACACCATATATTTT. The V gene is TRBV28, the J gene TRBJ1-3, with unresolved D. The germline V and J ends were trimmed by 3 bases and 0 bases, with 6 bases remaining between them. This CDR3 is 14 amino acids long. The germline CDR1 and CDR2 sequences are MDHEN and SYDVKM.